The clone carrying this T cell receptor (beta chain) has only a few counts. Each participant gave approximately 9.1 milliliters of peripheral blood. The data are from a study of type 1 and type 2 diabetes patients. Genomic DNA was the PCR template. Multiplex PCR with 30 forward and 13 reverse primers amplified the TCR beta CDR3. TCRdb ran MiXCR on the multiplex PCR reads and lists one entry per CDR3 protein. The table shows around 300,000 distinct CDR3 sequences, with roughly 50% occurring only once. Germline CDR1 and CDR2: MNHEY and SMNVEV (reference sequence). Trimming pared 2 bases from V and 1 base from J, leaving 12 bases between. The CDR3 totals 15 residues.

The receptor was derived from a man aged 18 to 35 with type 2 diabetes. The sequencing sample was made of peripheral blood mononuclear cells (PBMCs). V gene TRBV27 combines with J gene TRBJ2-7; possibly TRBD2 for D (5 bases). This chain's CDR3 is CASSLRRGSSYEQYF. The CDR3 coding sequence is TGTGCCAGCAGTTTAAGACGGGGAAGTTCCTACGAGCAGTACTTC.